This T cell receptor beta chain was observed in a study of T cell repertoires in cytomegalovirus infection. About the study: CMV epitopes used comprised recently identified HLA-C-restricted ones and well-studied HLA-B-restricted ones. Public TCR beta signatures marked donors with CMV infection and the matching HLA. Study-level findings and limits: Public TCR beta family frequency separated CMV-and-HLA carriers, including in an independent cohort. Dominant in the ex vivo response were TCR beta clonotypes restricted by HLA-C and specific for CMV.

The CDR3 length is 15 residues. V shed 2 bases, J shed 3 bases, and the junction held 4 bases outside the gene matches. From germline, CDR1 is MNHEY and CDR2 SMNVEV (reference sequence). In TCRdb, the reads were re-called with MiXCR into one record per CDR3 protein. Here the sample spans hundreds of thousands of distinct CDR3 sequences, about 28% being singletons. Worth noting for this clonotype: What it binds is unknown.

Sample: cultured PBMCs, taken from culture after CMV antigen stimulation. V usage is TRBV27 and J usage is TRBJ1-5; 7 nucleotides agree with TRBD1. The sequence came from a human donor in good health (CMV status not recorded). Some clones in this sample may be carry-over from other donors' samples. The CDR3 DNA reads TGTGCCAGCAGTTTAAACAGGGGAATCAATCAGCCCCAGCATTTT. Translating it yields CASSLNRGINQPQHF.